This T cell receptor beta chain was recovered during a study of T cell responses to AZD1222 COVID-19 vaccine. Study conclusions and caveats: The peak T cell response came first, and repertoires were sampled only after it. As reported, nearly half of all spike-specific TCRs target variant regions that are unmutated.

Worth noting for this clone: Its antigen is undetermined.

This table comes from immunoSEQ multiplex PCR, and its TCRdb copy is limited to in-frame clones, with some not included. Of under 150,000 clones detected, 80% to 95% appear once; the ten largest clones hold around 1.1%. Doses given second, at about 4 or about 12 weeks, were pooled. From germline, CDR1 is MDHEN and CDR2 SYDVKM. The ends were cut back, 1 base at V and 2 bases at J, with 10 bases in the middle. The CDR3 length is 15 residues. The source was peripheral blood, collected 28 days after the second AZD1222 dose. The chain combines TRBV28 with TRBJ2-3, with no clear D. The receptor was isolated from an adult who received the AZD1222 COVID-19 vaccine. In DNA form, the CDR3 reads TGTGCCAGCAGTTTATCGGTGGCGGTCACAGATACGCAGTATTTT. Translation gives CASSLSVAVTDTQYF.